The clone carrying this T cell receptor (beta chain) was counted a few times. Antigen: not known. Here the CDR3 omits its conserved ending phenylalanine or tryptophan, so a read error is the likely source. This CDR3 spans 12 amino acids. Trimming took off 7 bases at V and 1 base at J, with 9 bases between the two ends. Germline V lookup: CDR1 SQVTM, CDR2 ANQGSEA. It was with 60 Vbeta and 13 Jbeta primers that the PCR ran. Sequencing used immunoSEQ multiplex PCR; TCRdb keeps in-frame clones, though not all of them. The table lists 11,000 to 15,000 clones, less than 75% of them singletons. The data are from a study of cytomegalovirus exposure and HLA in healthy donors. Study results and limitations: Earlier analysis found most TCR beta V segments productive about 87% or about 30% of the time. DRB1 showed the most TCR associations and HLA-C the fewest in a later analysis, as rates varied by HLA locus.

The source is a woman aged 50 to 60 in good health and CMV-seropositive. Sequenced sample: PBMCs. The chain recombines TRBV29-1 with TRBJ2-3; D not certain. The CDR3 loop reads CSAEVGTDTQYV. The CDR3 region has the DNA TGCAGCGCCGAAGTTGGCACAGATACGCAGTATGTT.